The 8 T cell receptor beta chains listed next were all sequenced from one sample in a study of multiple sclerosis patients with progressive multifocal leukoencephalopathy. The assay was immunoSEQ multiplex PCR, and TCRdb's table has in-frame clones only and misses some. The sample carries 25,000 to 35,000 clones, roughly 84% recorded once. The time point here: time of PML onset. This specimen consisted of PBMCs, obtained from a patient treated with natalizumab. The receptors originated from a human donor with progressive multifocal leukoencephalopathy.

The CDR3 loop is CASSVQDSSYNEQFF. DNA for the CDR3: TGTGCCAGCAGCGTACAGGACAGCTCCTACAATGAGCAGTTCTTC. This rearrangement joins TRBV9 to TRBJ2-1; D is perhaps TRBD1 (6 bases). Germline CDR1 is SGDLS and CDR2 is YYNGEE. V dropped 1 base and J dropped 0 bases, with 8 bases sitting between them. This CDR3 is built from 15 residues.

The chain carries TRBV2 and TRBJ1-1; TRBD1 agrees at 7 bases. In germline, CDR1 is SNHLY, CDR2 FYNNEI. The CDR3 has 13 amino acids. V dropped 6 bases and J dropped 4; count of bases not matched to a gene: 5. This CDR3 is CASSGGQFTEAFF. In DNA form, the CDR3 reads TGTGCCAGCAGCGGGGGACAGTTCACTGAAGCTTTCTTT.

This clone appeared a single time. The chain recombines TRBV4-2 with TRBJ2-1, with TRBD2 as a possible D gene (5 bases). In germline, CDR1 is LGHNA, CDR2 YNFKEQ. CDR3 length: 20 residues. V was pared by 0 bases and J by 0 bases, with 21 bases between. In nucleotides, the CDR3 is TGTGCCAGCAGCCAAGAAGTGTTGGGGTCAGGACTCGTCTCCTACAATGAGCAGTTCTTC. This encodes CASSQEVLGSGLVSYNEQFF.

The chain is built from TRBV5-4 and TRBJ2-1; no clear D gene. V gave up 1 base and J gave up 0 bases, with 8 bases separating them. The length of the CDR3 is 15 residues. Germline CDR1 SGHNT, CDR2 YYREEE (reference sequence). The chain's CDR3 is CASSLRQSSYNEQFF. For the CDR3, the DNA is TGTGCCAGCAGCTTGCGCCAGAGCTCCTACAATGAGCAGTTCTTC.

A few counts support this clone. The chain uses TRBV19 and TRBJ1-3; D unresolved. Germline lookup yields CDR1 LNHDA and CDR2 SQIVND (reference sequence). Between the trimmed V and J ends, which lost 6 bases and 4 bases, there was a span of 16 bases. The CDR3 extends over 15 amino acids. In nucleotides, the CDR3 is TGTGCCAGTAGCTCGACGGGAGCCTACGGAAACACCATATATTTT. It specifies CASSSTGAYGNTIYF.

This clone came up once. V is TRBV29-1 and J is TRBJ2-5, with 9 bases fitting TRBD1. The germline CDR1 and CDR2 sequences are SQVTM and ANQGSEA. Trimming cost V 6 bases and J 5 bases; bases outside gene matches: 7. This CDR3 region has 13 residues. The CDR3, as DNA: TGCAGCGTCGCGACAGGGGGTGACGAGACCCAGTACTTC. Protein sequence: CSVATGGDETQYF.

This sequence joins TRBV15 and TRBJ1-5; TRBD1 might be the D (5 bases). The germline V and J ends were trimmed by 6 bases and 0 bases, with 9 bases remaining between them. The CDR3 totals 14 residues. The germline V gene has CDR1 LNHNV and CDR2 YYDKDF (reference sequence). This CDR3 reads CATSGDGSNQPQHF. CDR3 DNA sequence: TGTGCCACCAGTGGGGACGGTAGCAATCAGCCCCAGCATTTT.

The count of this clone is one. The CDR3 is CASSSGANVLTF. CDR3 bases: TGTGCCAGTAGTTCTGGGGCCAACGTCCTGACTTTC. The V call is TRBV19, the J call TRBJ2-6, with D unclear. V lost 5 bases and J 1 base, leaving 0 bases between the germline ends. The CDR3 spans 12 residues. From germline, CDR1 is LNHDA and CDR2 SQIVND (reference sequence).